These 7 T cell receptor beta chains came from one sample sequenced in a study of T cell responses to AZD1222 COVID-19 vaccine. The table came from immunoSEQ multiplex PCR; TCRdb's copy has only in-frame clones and leaves some out. The sample records some 150,000 clones, approximately 90% being singletons. The specimen was peripheral blood, collected 28 days after the second AZD1222 dose. The receptors derive from an adult who received the AZD1222 COVID-19 vaccine.

The chain recombines TRBV7-9 with TRBJ2-2; D is perhaps TRBD1 or TRBD2 (6 bases each). The CDR3 length is 13 residues. CDR1 and CDR2 (germline): SEHNR, FQNEAQ (reference sequence). V lost 2 bases to trimming and J lost 16 bases, with 17 bases between them. In nucleotides, the CDR3 is TGTGCCAGCAGCTTACTGGAGGGGGATCCCGCGTTTTTT. Translated, it gives CASSLLEGDPAFF.

This clone occurred once. The CDR3 DNA follows: TGTGCCAGCAGCCCACGGACGGATACCCTCTCCTACAATGAGCAGTTCTTC. It yields the protein CASSPRTDTLSYNEQFF. V and J are TRBV7-3 and TRBJ2-1; D ambiguous. Trimming took off 5 bases at V and 0 bases at J, with 17 bases between the two ends. Per germline, CDR1 SGHTA and CDR2 FQGTGA. The CDR3 is 17 amino acids. The full variable domain, with the rest looked up from reference TRBV7-3 and TRBJ2-1, is GAGVSQTPSNKVTEKGKYVELRCDPISGHTALYWYRQSLGQGPEFLIYFQGTGAADDSGLPNDRFFAVRPEGSVSTLKIQRTERGDSAVYLCASSPRTDTLSYNEQFFGPGTRLTVL.

This chain uses TRBV18 with TRBJ2-7; 7 bases are a match to TRBD2. The CDR3 runs to 13 residues. With V trimmed by 5 bases and J by 5 bases, 6 bases remained unmatched. CDR1 KGHSH and CDR2 LQKENI come from the germline V gene. The CDR3 bases are TGTGCCAGCTCAACCGGGACTACTGACGAGCAGTACTTC. It translates to CASSTGTTDEQYF. Full variable domain (rest looked up from reference TRBV18 and TRBJ2-7): NAGVMQNPRHLVRRRGQEARLRCSPMKGHSHVYWYRQLPEEGLKFMVYLQKENIIDESGMPKERFSAEFPKEGPSILRIQQVVRGDSAAYFCASSTGTTDEQYFGPGTRLTVT.

The CDR3 spells CAWGPRRNYGYTF. The DNA of the CDR3 is TGTGCCTGGGGGCCCCGGCGGAACTATGGCTACACCTTC. The chain employs TRBV30 and TRBJ1-2; no clear D. CDR1 is GTSNPN, CDR2 SVGIG, per germline (reference sequence). The CDR3 is 13 amino acids. V was clipped by 5 bases and J by 2 bases, with 12 bases between them.

This chain links TRBV19 with TRBJ2-7; 7 bases align to TRBD1. Germline V gives CDR1 LNHDA, CDR2 SQIVND (reference sequence). The V segment lost 5 bases and the J segment 3 bases; nucleotides outside the gene matches: 10. The CDR3 totals 15 residues. In DNA form, the CDR3 reads TGTGCCAGTAGTCCAGACAGGGTTTTGGGCTACGAGCAGTACTTC. Translating gives CASSPDRVLGYEQYF.

V gene TRBV28 combines with J gene TRBJ1-2; a possible D gene is TRBD1 (5 bases). Germline values: CDR1 MDHEN, CDR2 SYDVKM. V shed 5 bases and J shed 0 bases, with 16 bases lying between them. This CDR3 comprises 16 residues. The DNA of the CDR3 is TGTGCCAGCAGTCTACCCGCATGGGGGGCTAACTATGGCTACACCTTC. It encodes CASSLPAWGANYGYTF.

V gene TRBV28 combines with J gene TRBJ2-1, with D perhaps matching TRBD2 (6 bases). CDR3 length: 12 amino acids. Germline V gene lookup returns CDR1 MDHEN and CDR2 SYDVKM. The V end lost 7 bases, the J end lost 8 bases, and 12 bases lay between the germline ends. The CDR3 protein is CASTSTRDEQFF. The CDR3 coding sequence is TGTGCCAGCACCTCGACTAGGGATGAGCAGTTCTTC.